These 11 T cell receptor beta chains came from one sample sequenced in a study of shared clonotypes between healthy human individuals. Produced via immunoSEQ multiplex PCR; TCRdb's table is partial and in-frame only. This sample has about 560,000 clones, with about 80% found just once. The material sequenced was PBMCs. These receptors all stem from a woman between 40 and 50 years old in good health. Some clones in this sample may be carry-over from other donors' samples.

The J gene is TRBJ2-5, the V gene TRBV19; possible D gene TRBD1, 6 bases. Trimming removed 5 bases at V and 5 bases at J, with 12 bases between. The CDR3 extends over 13 amino acids. Germline-derived CDR1 and CDR2 are LNHDA and SQIVND (reference sequence). In DNA form, the CDR3 reads TGTGCCAGTAGTGGACAGCCGTCCGAGACCCAGTACTTC. Residues: CASSGQPSETQYF. Full variable domain (missing parts from reference TRBV19 and TRBJ2-5): DGGITQSPKYLFRKEGQNVTLSCEQNLNHDAMYWYRQDPGQGLRLIYYSQIVNDFQKGDIAEGYSVSREKKESFPLTVTSAQKNPTAFYLCASSGQPSETQYFGPGTRLLVL.

The genes are TRBV11-2 and TRBJ1-1; D perhaps matches TRBD1 (6 bases). The CDR3 is 16 amino acids. CDR1 is SGHAT, CDR2 FQNNGV, per germline. The V end lost 5 bases, the J end lost 2 bases, and 18 bases lay between the germline ends. This chain's CDR3 is CASSQGDTHTNTEAFF. The CDR3 coding sequence is TGTGCCAGCAGCCAAGGGGACACTCACACCAACACTGAAGCTTTCTTT.

A few counts support this clone. The rearrangement joins TRBV9 to TRBJ2-2; no definite D call. The CDR3 is made up of 11 amino acids. Germline V CDR1 and CDR2: SGDLS, YYNGEE. V lost 1 base to trimming and J lost 8 bases, with 3 bases between them. CDR3 nucleotides: TGTGCCAGCAGCGTACCGGGGGAGCTGTTTTTT. It is translated as CASSVPGELFF. Using reference TRBV9 and TRBJ2-2 for the parts outside the CDR3, the full variable domain is DSGVTQTPKHLITATGQRVTLRCSPRSGDLSVYWYQQSLDQGLQFLIQYYNGEERAKGNILERFSAQQFPDLHSELNLSSLELGDSALYFCASSVPGELFFGEGSRLTVL.

V gene TRBV27 combines with J gene TRBJ1-2; unclear D gene. Trimming took 2 bases from V and 6 from J, leaving 16 bases between them. From germline, CDR1 is MNHEY and CDR2 SMNVEV (reference sequence). CDR3 length equals 15 residues. The chain's CDR3 is CASSLNGQFTHGYTF. The CDR3 nucleotides read TGTGCCAGCAGTTTAAACGGGCAATTTACCCATGGCTACACCTTC.

Turning to this clone: It is likely a read error: a sequence one base away is far more abundant. The chain carries TRBV4-2 and TRBJ2-7; tentatively, D is TRBD1 or TRBD2 (5 bases each). The germline gives CDR1 LGHNA, CDR2 YNFKEQ. The CDR3 is 18 residues long. CDR3 protein: CASSQGPPGTSISHEQYF. CDR3 bases: TGTGCCAGCAGCCAAGGTCCCCCCGGGACCTCGATCTCCCACGAGCAGTACTTC.

The V gene is TRBV27, the J gene TRBJ2-7; D remains unclear. Germline values: CDR1 MNHEY, CDR2 SMNVEV (reference sequence). V was shortened by 5 bases and J by 3 bases, with 11 bases between the two germline ends. The CDR3 has 13 amino acids. The CDR3 loop is CASSLRPRYEQYF. The DNA of the CDR3 is TGTGCCAGCAGTCTGCGCCCTCGCTACGAGCAGTACTTC.

The rearrangement joins TRBV11-3 to TRBJ2-7; D is possibly TRBD1 (6 bases). The V and J ends lost 4 bases and 6 bases respectively, with 16 bases between them. Germline-derived CDR1 and CDR2 are SGHNT and YENEEA. CDR3 length: 14 amino acids. CDR3 region: CASSSGTQGTEQYF. In DNA, the CDR3 is TGTGCCAGCAGCTCGGGAACACAGGGCACCGAGCAGTACTTC.

With respect to this clone: The same CDR3 also results from other DNA sequences found in this sample. The chain joins TRBV5-1 to TRBJ1-1; no clear D. Between the trimmed V and J ends, which lost 0 bases and 1 base, there was a span of 4 bases. The CDR3 runs to 13 residues. Germline V CDR1 and CDR2: SGHRS, YFSETQ. CDR3 nucleotides: TGCGCCAGCAGCTTGGAAGCGAACACTGAAGCTTTCTTT. This codes for CASSLEANTEAFF.

The J gene is TRBJ1-4, the V gene TRBV7-9; D perhaps matches TRBD1 (5 bases). CDR3 length equals 16 residues. V lost 5 bases, J lost 7 bases, and 20 bases lay in between. Per the germline V gene, CDR1 is SEHNR and CDR2 is FQNEAQ (reference sequence). The CDR3 sequence: CASSHGATGGGEKLFF. The CDR3 DNA follows: TGTGCCAGCAGCCACGGTGCGACCGGGGGGGGTGAAAAACTGTTTTTT.

The rearrangement joins TRBV6-1 to TRBJ1-1; D unclear. The CDR3 extends over 14 amino acids. Germline CDR1 reads MNHNS; CDR2 reads SASEGT. V lost 3 bases to trimming and J lost 0 bases, with 8 bases between them. The CDR3 spells CASSEFGMNTEAFF. CDR3 nucleotides: TGTGCCAGCAGTGAGTTTGGGATGAACACTGAAGCTTTCTTT.

V is TRBV29-1 and J is TRBJ2-1; tentative D call: TRBD1 (5 bases). CDR1 is SQVTM, CDR2 ANQGSEA, per germline. Deletions cut 7 bases from V and 0 bases from J, with 16 bases between. CDR3 length equals 15 residues. CDR3 in amino acids: CSGVDRKTSYNEQFF. CDR3 coding DNA: TGCAGCGGAGTTGACAGAAAAACCTCCTACAATGAGCAGTTCTTC.